What follows are 10 T cell receptor beta chains derived from one specimen sequenced in a study of blood T cell repertoires in COVID-19. Assay used: immunoSEQ multiplex PCR; TCRdb lists only in-frame clones, some missing. Seen here are approximately 210,000 clones, roughly 80% observed once, and the top ten hold 20%. Material for sequencing was peripheral blood. Every receptor here comes from a young man with active or convalescent COVID-19.

This chain uses TRBV7-9 with TRBJ2-3; the D gene is possibly TRBD2 (5 bases). V lost 7 bases to trimming and J lost 5 bases, with 16 bases between them. Germline CDR1 and CDR2: SEHNR and FQNEAQ (reference sequence). The CDR3 extends over 14 amino acids. CDR3 nucleotides: TGTGCCAGCAAGTTCGGGGTTAAAGGAGATACGCAGTATTTT. It is translated as CASKFGVKGDTQYF. Full variable domain (remainder filled in from reference TRBV7-9 and TRBJ2-3): DTGVSQNPRHKITKRGQNVTFRCDPISEHNRLYWYRQTLGQGPEFLTYFQNEAQLEKSRLLSDRFSAERPKGSFSTLEIQRTEQGDSAMYLCASKFGVKGDTQYFGPGTRLTVL.

J is TRBJ2-3 and V is TRBV10-3; TRBD2 matches 7 bases. The CDR3 contains 13 residues. The junction had 6 bases not matched to a gene; V was cut back by 7 bases and J by 5 bases. Germline assignment: CDR1 ENHRY and CDR2 SYGVKD. CDR3 in amino acids: CAITPSGVDTQYF. The CDR3 nucleotides are TGTGCCATCACCCCTAGCGGAGTAGATACGCAGTATTTT.

The chain carries TRBV6-1 and TRBJ1-5; possibly TRBD1 for D (5 bases). The CDR3 has 15 amino acids. V shed 3 bases and J shed 2 bases, with 11 bases lying between them. Germline V gene lookup returns CDR1 MNHNS and CDR2 SASEGT. The CDR3: CASSDTGRGNQPQHF. The CDR3 DNA is TGTGCCAGCAGTGATACAGGACGGGGCAATCAGCCCCAGCATTTT.

The chain carries TRBV28 and TRBJ1-5; D remains unclear. The germline V gene encodes CDR1 MDHEN and CDR2 SYDVKM. V dropped 3 bases and J dropped 2 bases, with 14 bases sitting between them. CDR3 length equals 16 residues. The CDR3 region is CASSLVGRRGNQPQHF. Here the CDR3 DNA reads TGTGCCAGCAGTTTGGTAGGGCGGCGGGGCAATCAGCCCCAGCATTTT.

The J gene is TRBJ2-1, the V gene TRBV5-1; TRBD2 is a possible D gene (5 bases). V lost 7 bases to trimming and J lost 0 bases, with 14 bases between them. This CDR3 comprises 15 residues. CDR1 and CDR2 (germline): SGHRS, YFSETQ. As DNA, the CDR3 is TGCGCCAGCGGTCTCGGAGCGGTCTCCTACAATGAGCAGTTCTTC. Amino acid sequence: CASGLGAVSYNEQFF.

The rearrangement uses TRBV18 and TRBJ2-4; D ambiguous. The CDR3 has 16 amino acids. Germline-derived CDR1 and CDR2 are KGHSH and LQKENI. Trimming took 3 bases from V and 0 from J, leaving 12 bases between them. CDR3 amino acids: CASSPPGTLAKNIQYF. The DNA for the CDR3 is TGTGCCAGCTCACCGCCAGGAACTCTAGCCAAAAACATTCAGTACTTC.

The rearrangement joins TRBV28 to TRBJ1-1; the D gene is possibly TRBD1 (5 bases). The V end lost 5 bases, the J end lost 2 bases, and 18 bases lay between the germline ends. Germline assignment: CDR1 MDHEN and CDR2 SYDVKM. The CDR3 has 16 amino acids. The DNA of the CDR3 is TGTGCCAGCAGTCCCCTCTCGAAAAGGGGCAACACTGAAGCTTTCTTT. Translation: CASSPLSKRGNTEAFF.

The rearrangement uses TRBV3-1 (or the pseudogene TRBV3-2) and TRBJ1-3, with a weak D call TRBD1 (5 bases). Germline CDR1 and CDR2: LGHDT and YNNKEL (reference sequence). V lost 3 bases, J lost 0 bases, and 6 bases lay in between. This CDR3 region has 14 residues. The CDR3 protein is CASSHRASGNTIYF. The CDR3 DNA sequence: TGTGCCAGCAGCCACAGGGCCTCTGGAAACACCATATATTTT.

The V and J genes are TRBV19 and TRBJ1-1; a weak D match, TRBD1 (6 bases). Germline lookup yields CDR1 LNHDA and CDR2 SQIVND (reference sequence). The CDR3 is 14 residues long. Trimming left V 5 bases short and J 2 bases short, with 12 bases between. This CDR3 reads CASSLGHTNTEAFF. In nucleotides, the CDR3 is TGTGCCAGTAGTCTGGGACACACCAACACTGAAGCTTTCTTT. The whole variable domain, remainder taken from reference TRBV19 and TRBJ1-1, is DGGITQSPKYLFRKEGQNVTLSCEQNLNHDAMYWYRQDPGQGLRLIYYSQIVNDFQKGDIAEGYSVSREKKESFPLTVTSAQKNPTAFYLCASSLGHTNTEAFFGQGTRLTVV.

This chain joins TRBV18 and TRBJ2-1; 13 bases match TRBD2. Germline CDR1 KGHSH, CDR2 LQKENI. This CDR3 region has 15 residues. The V segment lost 3 bases and the J segment 6 bases; nucleotides outside the gene matches: 2. The CDR3 nucleotides are TGTGCCAGCTCACCGCGGACTAGCGGGGGCAATGAGCAGTTCTTC. It is translated as CASSPRTSGGNEQFF.